The 27 T cell receptor beta chains below come from one sample, sequenced in a study of T cells in Graves' hyperthyroidism and ophthalmopathy (dated by TCRdb to the late 2010s). Receptors were amplified or captured by multiplex PCR. The sample was run on an Illumina HiSeq 2000. The TCR beta CDR3 regions were amplified from RNA transcripts. For the first round of RT-PCR on the TCR CDR3, the HTBI primer set was used together with the Qiagen OneStep RT-PCR kit. TCRdb reprocessed the public reads (quality trimming at Q25 with fastp, clone calling with MiXCR) and kept in-frame beta chains. Rows merge per CDR3 protein into single entries with the most common DNA and genes. The sample has roughly 570,000 distinct CDR3 sequences on record, 15% to 19% of them singletons. The biggest ten clones account for approximately 7.4% of the sample. The sample was blood. Every receptor here comes from a woman between 25 and 40 years old with Graves' hyperthyroidism.

This clonotype appeared a few times. V usage is TRBV5-1 and J usage is TRBJ2-2, with 9 bases that match TRBD2. The CDR3 covers 16 residues. The V gene end was trimmed by 0 bases and the J gene end by 3 bases; junction bases not matched to a gene: 3. Germline CDR1 reads SGHRS; CDR2 reads YFSETQ. The CDR3 nucleotides read TGCGCCAGCAGCTTGGAGACTAGCGGTTACACCGGGGAGCTGTTTTTT. Translation: CASSLETSGYTGELFF.

The table lists this clonotype with a few counts. This rearrangement joins TRBV19 to TRBJ1-5; D call uncertain. Germline V lookup: CDR1 LNHDA, CDR2 SQIVND (reference sequence). V lost 6 bases and J lost 7, with 13 bases in between. This CDR3 has 13 residues. CDR3 in DNA: TGTGCCAGTAGGGGCACGGTGATCCAGCCCCAGCATTTT. Protein product: CASRGTVIQPQHF.

This clonotype was picked up many times. J is TRBJ1-1 and V is TRBV10-2, with a weak D call TRBD1 (5 bases). CDR1 is WSHSY and CDR2 is SAAADI in the germline V gene. V was trimmed by 6 bases and J by 0 bases, leaving 11 bases between them. This CDR3 has 14 amino acids. In DNA, the CDR3 is TGCGCCAGCAGACCAGGGACCATGAACACTGAAGCTTTCTTT. Translated, it gives CASRPGTMNTEAFF.

This clonotype was seen repeatedly, ten times or more. The chain carries TRBV5-6 and TRBJ2-2; TRBD2 aligns across 7 bases. The CDR3 extends over 15 amino acids. V trimming: 4 bases; J trimming: 5 bases; junction bases outside the gene matches: 8. Germline V gene sequence: CDR1 SGHDT, CDR2 YYEEEE. As DNA, the CDR3 is TGTGCCAGCAGCCCGGACTTCGGGGGGACCGGGGAGCTGTTTTTT. Protein: CASSPDFGGTGELFF.

The chain links TRBV3-1 to TRBJ1-1, with a tentative D call TRBD1 (6 bases). V lost 6 bases to trimming and J lost 3 bases, with 11 bases between them. The CDR3 extends over 13 amino acids. CDR1 and CDR2 (germline): LGHDT, YNNKEL (reference sequence). CDR3 amino acids: CASSRDIYTEAFF. Written as DNA, the CDR3 is TGTGCCAGCAGTCGGGACATCTACACTGAAGCTTTCTTT.

This clonotype came up many times. The chain has TRBV28 and TRBJ1-2; unclear D gene. The CDR3 is made up of 13 amino acids. Per the germline V gene, CDR1 is MDHEN and CDR2 is SYDVKM. Trimming took off 3 bases at V and 4 bases at J, with 9 bases between the two ends. The CDR3 loop is CASSFPDGYGYTF. CDR3 nucleotides: TGTGCCAGCAGTTTTCCGGACGGCTATGGCTACACCTTC.

This clonotype was found many times. The rearrangement joins TRBV13 to TRBJ2-1, with D unclear. The CDR3 runs 16 residues. CDR1 is PRHDT and CDR2 is FYEKMQ in the germline V gene (reference sequence). V was trimmed by 7 bases and J by 3 bases, leaving 19 bases between them. The CDR3 region has the DNA TGTGCCAGCACCACCATCAGTGGCAGTATCTACAATGAGCAGTTCTTC. This gives the protein CASTTISGSIYNEQFF.

This clonotype has a count of ten or more. This chain connects TRBV20-1 to TRBJ2-7; D remains ambiguous. The V gene lost 6 bases and the J gene lost 5 bases, with 14 bases spanning the gap. CDR3 length equals 12 residues. Germline V CDR1 and CDR2: DFQATT, SNEGSKA (reference sequence). Written as DNA, the CDR3 is TGCAGTGCCCTTTCCGACGCGGACGAGCAGTACTTC. This codes for CSALSDADEQYF.

This clonotype appeared a few times. The chain couples TRBV27 to TRBJ1-1; D is perhaps TRBD1 (5 bases). Germline V gene sequence: CDR1 MNHEY, CDR2 SMNVEV (reference sequence). Trimming took 1 base from V and 2 from J, leaving 23 bases between them. This CDR3 spans 19 amino acids. Written as DNA, the CDR3 is TGTGCCAGCAGTTTATTTGCGACGAGAAGGGGATACCGAAACACTGAAGCTTTCTTT. Protein product: CASSLFATRRGYRNTEAFF.

This clonotype appeared many times. This chain's CDR3 is CASSRAGDGYTF. The CDR3 DNA reads TGCGCCAGCAGTAGAGCAGGGGATGGCTACACCTTC. The V and J genes are TRBV5-1 and TRBJ1-2, with D possibly matching TRBD1 (6 bases). The V and J ends lost 5 bases and 6 bases respectively, with 11 bases between them. Germline CDR1 and CDR2: SGHRS and YFSETQ. The CDR3 totals 12 residues.

In this sample, this clonotype turned up many times. This rearrangement joins TRBV2 to TRBJ2-1; TRBD2 matches at 11 bases. The J segment lost 5 bases and the V segment lost 3 bases, leaving 6 bases of the junction unmatched. CDR1 SNHLY and CDR2 FYNNEI come from the germline V gene. This CDR3 is 16 amino acids long. The CDR3 DNA reads TGTGCCAGCAGTGATTGGGTAGCGGGAGGGGACAATGAGCAGTTCTTC. Encoded protein: CASSDWVAGGDNEQFF. The variable domain in full, completed from reference TRBV2 and TRBJ2-1, reads EPEVTQTPSHQVTQMGQEVILRCVPISNHLYFYWYRQILGQKVEFLVSFYNNEISEKSEIFDDQFSVERPDGSNFTLKIRSTKLEDSAMYFCASSDWVAGGDNEQFFGPGTRLTVL.

This clonotype was detected ten times or more. The V and J genes are TRBV11-2 and TRBJ2-7, with D hard to call. The ends were cut back, 5 bases at V and 1 base at J, with 12 bases in the middle. CDR3 length: 14 amino acids. CDR1 and CDR2 (germline): SGHAT, FQNNGV. CDR3 coding DNA: TGTGCCAGCAGCATAACGAGCAGATCCTACGAGCAGTACTTC. As protein: CASSITSRSYEQYF.

This clonotype came up many times. V and J are TRBV30 and TRBJ2-3; D unresolved. The ends were cut back, 0 bases at V and 0 bases at J, with 10 bases in the middle. This CDR3 spans 15 amino acids. CDR1 and CDR2 from the germline V gene are GTSNPN and SVGIG (reference sequence). CDR3 sequence: CAWSVLDASTDTQYF. Written as DNA, the CDR3 is TGTGCCTGGAGTGTACTCGACGCTAGCACAGATACGCAGTATTTT. Filled out from reference TRBV30 and TRBJ2-3, the complete variable domain reads SQTIHQWPATLVQPVGSPLSLECTVEGTSNPNLYWYRQAAGRGLQLLFYSVGIGQISSEVPQNLSASRPQDRQFILSSKKLLLSDSGFYLCAWSVLDASTDTQYFGPGTRLTVL.

This clonotype was observed at least ten times. The chain carries TRBV7-9 and TRBJ2-7; D is unclear. This CDR3 region has 14 residues. Germline-derived CDR1 and CDR2 are SEHNR and FQNEAQ (reference sequence). Trimming stripped 0 bases from V and 1 base from J, with 7 bases between. The CDR3 is CASSLAGRSYEQYF. The CDR3 DNA follows: TGTGCCAGCAGCTTAGCCGGCCGATCCTACGAGCAGTACTTC.

This clonotype was seen a handful of times. The J gene is TRBJ2-6, the V gene TRBV27; D uncertain. Trimming removed 3 bases at V and 0 bases at J, with 9 bases between. CDR1 is MNHEY, CDR2 SMNVEV, per germline (reference sequence). The CDR3 length is 16 residues. The CDR3 DNA sequence: TGTGCCAGCAGTTTCCTCTTAAGCTCTGGGGCCAACGTCCTGACTTTC. Translated: CASSFLLSSGANVLTF.

The chain uses TRBV19 and TRBJ2-1; TRBD1 agrees at 8 bases. J gave up 5 bases and V 9 bases, and 9 bases lay outside the gene matches. CDR3 size: 14 residues. Germline assignment: CDR1 LNHDA and CDR2 SQIVND (reference sequence). The CDR3 loop is CASNRDRINNEQFF. In DNA form, the CDR3 reads TGTGCCAGCAACCGGGACAGGATCAACAATGAGCAGTTCTTC. The full variable domain, with the rest looked up from reference TRBV19 and TRBJ2-1, is DGGITQSPKYLFRKEGQNVTLSCEQNLNHDAMYWYRQDPGQGLRLIYYSQIVNDFQKGDIAEGYSVSREKKESFPLTVTSAQKNPTAFYLCASNRDRINNEQFFGPGTRLTVL.

This clonotype came up many times. The chain is built from TRBV5-1 and TRBJ1-1; D call uncertain. Looked up from germline, CDR1 is SGHRS and CDR2 is YFSETQ. The CDR3 loop spans 13 amino acids. Trimming left V 4 bases short and J 0 bases short, with 7 bases between. The CDR3 DNA follows: TGCGCCAGCAGCCCGCCGATGAACACTGAAGCTTTCTTT. This encodes CASSPPMNTEAFF. The full variable domain, with the rest looked up from reference TRBV5-1 and TRBJ1-1, is KAGVTQTPRYLIKTRGQQVTLSCSPISGHRSVSWYQQTPGQGLQFLFEYFSETQRNKGNFPGRFSGRQFSNSRSEMNVSTLELGDSALYLCASSPPMNTEAFFGQGTRLTVV.

Remarks on this clonotype: Given a much more abundant clone one base away, this may be a read error. The chain recombines TRBV10-3 with TRBJ1-5; 9 positions agree with TRBD1. The CDR3 sequence is 15 residues long. Germline V gene lookup returns CDR1 ENHRY and CDR2 SYGVKD. V was clipped by 4 bases and J by 7 bases; unmatched bases: 8. In DNA form, the CDR3 reads TGTGCCATCAGTGCCTCGGGACAGGGCGAGCAGCCCCAGCATTTT. Amino acid sequence: CAISASGQGEQPQHF.

This clonotype has a count of ten or more. The CDR3 nucleotides are TGCAGTGCCAATCGGGGACTAGGAACCAATGAGCAGTTCTTC. Its translation is CSANRGLGTNEQFF. The V and J genes are TRBV20-1 and TRBJ2-1, with 8 bases matching TRBD2. Unmatched junction bases numbered 10, after V lost 6 bases and J lost 6 bases. Germline V gene data show CDR1 as DFQATT and CDR2 as SNEGSKA (reference sequence). This CDR3 is built from 14 residues.

This clonotype was observed many times. V gene TRBV6-1 combines with J gene TRBJ2-3, with 8 bases lining up with TRBD1. The CDR3 is made up of 16 amino acids. The ends lost 7 bases at V and 0 bases at J; junction bases unmatched: 9. Germline assignment: CDR1 MNHNS and CDR2 SASEGT. CDR3 sequence: CASTTRWTGSTDTQYF. Written as DNA, the CDR3 is TGTGCCAGCACTACGCGTTGGACAGGGAGCACAGATACGCAGTATTTT.

This clonotype was recorded many times. The chain has TRBV28 and TRBJ2-7; TRBD1 agrees at 9 bases. J was trimmed by 3 bases and V by 6 bases; bases with no gene match: 9. CDR1 is MDHEN, CDR2 SYDVKM, per germline. This CDR3 contains 15 residues. The CDR3 nucleotides are TGTGCCAGCAGCCGGACAGGGGAGGTTGACTACGAGCAGTACTTC. Amino acids: CASSRTGEVDYEQYF.

Details on this clonotype: One end of the junction does not line up with germline, which may come from a read error. The J gene is TRBJ1-1, the V gene TRBV6-1; 7 bases are a match to TRBD1. Germline V gene sequence: CDR1 MNHNS, CDR2 SASEGT. This CDR3 is 14 amino acids long. This CDR3 reads CASSLRTGGTETFF. The CDR3 coding sequence is TGTGCCAGCAGCCTTAGGACAGGCGGCACTGAAACTTTCTTT.

This clonotype was recorded at least ten times. V gene TRBV12-3 or TRBV12-4 combines with J gene TRBJ1-1, with D hard to call. With 10 bases removed from V and 0 bases from J, the gap between germline ends came to 12 bases. The CDR3 is 13 residues long. The CDR3 coding sequence is TGTGCCACGGGCGGGCAGATGAACACTGAAGCTTTCTTT. Its protein is CATGGQMNTEAFF.

This clonotype was counted at least ten times. This chain links TRBV5-1 with TRBJ2-3; TRBD2 matches 11 bases. This CDR3 is built from 16 residues. Unmatched junction bases numbered 4, after V lost 0 bases and J lost 4 bases. The germline gives CDR1 SGHRS, CDR2 YFSETQ. CDR3 region: CASSLELAGGPDTQYF. CDR3 DNA: TGCGCCAGCAGCTTGGAGTTAGCGGGAGGGCCAGATACGCAGTATTTT. The entire variable domain, with the rest obtained from reference TRBV5-1 and TRBJ2-3, is as follows: KAGVTQTPRYLIKTRGQQVTLSCSPISGHRSVSWYQQTPGQGLQFLFEYFSETQRNKGNFPGRFSGRQFSNSRSEMNVSTLELGDSALYLCASSLELAGGPDTQYFGPGTRLTVL.

This clonotype was found many times. The rearrangement joins TRBV20-1 to TRBJ1-1; D not resolved. Per germline, CDR1 DFQATT and CDR2 SNEGSKA (reference sequence). This CDR3 region has 12 residues. V was clipped by 3 bases and J by 1 base, with 6 bases between them. CDR3 loop: CSARPGNTEAFF. CDR3 DNA: TGCAGTGCTAGGCCCGGGAACACTGAAGCTTTCTTT.

This clonotype was found many times. The chain combines TRBV28 with TRBJ1-5; TRBD1 agrees at 7 bases. With V trimmed by 5 bases and J by 4 bases, 8 bases remained unmatched. This CDR3 has 15 residues. CDR1 MDHEN and CDR2 SYDVKM come from the germline V gene. CDR3 sequence (DNA): TGTGCCAGCAGTCCGACAACAGGGGAAAATCAGCCCCAGCATTTT. Translation gives CASSPTTGENQPQHF.

This chain connects TRBV7-9 to TRBJ2-2, with D unresolved. V lost 5 bases and J lost 2, with 15 bases in between. There are 16 residues in the CDR3. The V gene's germline CDR1 is SEHNR and CDR2 FQNEAQ (reference sequence). The chain's CDR3 is CASSPLGGSNTGELFF. CDR3 coding DNA: TGTGCCAGCAGCCCCCTGGGCGGAAGCAACACCGGGGAGCTGTTTTTT.